Shown below are 9 T cell receptor beta chains from a single sample sequenced in a study of cytomegalovirus exposure and HLA in healthy donors. PCR was performed using 60 Vbeta and 13 Jbeta primers. Clones were read by immunoSEQ multiplex PCR, and TCRdb kept only the in-frame ones, dropping some. This sample's table reports around 48,000 clones. What was sequenced was PBMCs. All receptors come from a female donor in good health and CMV-seronegative.

The chain carries TRBV11-2 and TRBJ1-6; D perhaps matches TRBD1 (5 bases). The CDR3 length is 16 residues. Per the germline V gene, CDR1 is SGHAT and CDR2 is FQNNGV. The germline V and J ends were trimmed by 5 bases and 6 bases, with 17 bases remaining between them. The CDR3 reads CASSIHPGLPNSPLHF. CDR3 coding DNA: TGTGCCAGCAGCATACACCCGGGACTTCCTAATTCACCCCTCCACTTT.

This chain joins TRBV7-9 and TRBJ1-4; 9 bases are a match to TRBD1. J lost 7 bases, V lost 1 base, and 10 bases had no gene match. The CDR3 sequence is 17 residues long. CDR1 and CDR2 from the germline V gene are SEHNR and FQNEAQ (reference sequence). This chain's CDR3 is CASSLVSPWDRAEKLFF. The CDR3 nucleotides read TGTGCCAGCAGCTTAGTCTCCCCCTGGGACAGGGCTGAAAAACTGTTTTTT.

The rearrangement joins TRBV6-1 to TRBJ2-7, with TRBD1 as a possible D gene (5 bases). The germline CDR1 and CDR2 sequences are MNHNS and SASEGT. The CDR3 spans 13 residues. V lost 5 bases to trimming and J lost 0 bases, with 8 bases between them. The CDR3 is CASSRQSSYEQYF. CDR3 DNA sequence: TGTGCCAGCAGTAGACAGTCCTCCTACGAGCAGTACTTC.

V usage is TRBV2 and J usage is TRBJ2-4, with TRBD1 matching over 7 bases. CDR1 SNHLY and CDR2 FYNNEI come from the germline V gene. This CDR3 is 14 amino acids long. V shed 4 bases and J 6 bases; nucleotides not matched to a gene: 6. The CDR3 loop reads CASSVEGAGNIQYF. The DNA of the CDR3 is TGTGCCAGCAGTGTAGAGGGGGCCGGAAACATTCAGTACTTC. Full variable domain (outside the CDR3, taken from reference TRBV2 and TRBJ2-4): EPEVTQTPSHQVTQMGQEVILRCVPISNHLYFYWYRQILGQKVEFLVSFYNNEISEKSEIFDDQFSVERPDGSNFTLKIRSTKLEDSAMYFCASSVEGAGNIQYFGAGTRLSVL.

In the case of this clone: One junction end does not reproduce the germline sequence, and a read error may be involved. V usage is TRBV7-7 and J usage is TRBJ2-5, with TRBD2 matching over 9 bases. Germline CDR1 and CDR2: SSHAT and FNYEAQ (reference sequence). The length of the CDR3 is 15 residues. Here the CDR3 reads CASSAGGWVEETQYF. The CDR3 DNA follows: TGTGCTAGCAGCGCGGGGGGGTGGGTCGAGGAGACCCAGTACTTC.

The rearrangement uses TRBV18 and TRBJ2-2; possible D gene TRBD1, 7 bases. Between the trimmed V and J ends, which lost 2 bases and 8 bases, there was a span of 12 bases. Per the germline V gene, CDR1 is KGHSH and CDR2 is LQKENI. CDR3 length: 14 residues. The CDR3 loop reads CASSPKQGTGELFF. CDR3 nucleotide sequence: TGTGCCAGCTCACCAAAACAGGGGACTGGGGAGCTGTTTTTT.

The rearrangement joins TRBV4-3 to TRBJ2-1; TRBD2 agrees at 9 bases. Losses at the gene ends were 4 bases for V and 7 bases for J; bases not matched to a gene: 8. Germline V gene data show CDR1 as LGHNA and CDR2 as YSLEER. This CDR3 comprises 15 residues. The CDR3 bases are TGCGCCAGCAGCCCGGTGGGCGGGGGGGTTAATGAGCAGTTCTTC. It specifies CASSPVGGGVNEQFF.

The V and J genes are TRBV25-1 and TRBJ1-1; D is possibly TRBD1 (6 bases). The V and J ends lost 7 bases and 5 bases respectively, with 14 bases between them. Germline values: CDR1 MGHDK, CDR2 SYGVNS. This CDR3 comprises 13 residues. CDR3 amino acids: CASKRGGMTEAFF. For the CDR3, the DNA is TGTGCCAGCAAGAGGGGGGGTATGACTGAAGCTTTCTTT.

This chain uses TRBV6-5 with TRBJ1-3; D remains ambiguous. CDR1 is MNHEY and CDR2 is SVGAGI in the germline V gene. The CDR3 contains 14 residues. V was cut by 8 bases and J by 5 bases, with 16 bases left in between. CDR3 residues: CASGRAMGRNTIYF. The CDR3 nucleotides read TGTGCCAGCGGGCGGGCCATGGGGAGAAACACCATATATTTT.